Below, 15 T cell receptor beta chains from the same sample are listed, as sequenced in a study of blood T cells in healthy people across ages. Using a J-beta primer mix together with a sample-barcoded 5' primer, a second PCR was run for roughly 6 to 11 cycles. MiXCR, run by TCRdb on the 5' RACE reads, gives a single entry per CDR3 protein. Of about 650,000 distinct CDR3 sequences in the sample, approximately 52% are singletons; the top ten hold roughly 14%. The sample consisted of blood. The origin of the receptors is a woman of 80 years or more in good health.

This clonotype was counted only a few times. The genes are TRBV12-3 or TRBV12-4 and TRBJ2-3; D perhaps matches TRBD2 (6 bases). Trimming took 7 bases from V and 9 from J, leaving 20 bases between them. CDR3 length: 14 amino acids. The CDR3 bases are TGTGCCAGCACCCCGGAGGGTGCTTTTGGGACGCAGTATTTT. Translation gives CASTPEGAFGTQYF.

The CDR3 region has the DNA TGTGCCAGCAGCCCGGGGCCGGCCGGCGAGCAGTACTTC. Translation gives CASSPGPAGEQYF. The V gene is TRBV3-1, the J gene TRBJ2-7; D assignment may be TRBD1 or TRBD2 (5 bases each). The germline gives CDR1 LGHDT, CDR2 YNNKEL (reference sequence). This CDR3 is built from 13 residues. The germline V and J ends were trimmed by 4 bases and 6 bases, with 13 bases remaining between them.

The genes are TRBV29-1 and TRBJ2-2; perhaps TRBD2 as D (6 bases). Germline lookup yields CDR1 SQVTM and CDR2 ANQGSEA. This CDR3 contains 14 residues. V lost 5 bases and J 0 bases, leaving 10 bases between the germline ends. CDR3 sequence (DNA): TGCAGCGTTATAGCGGACGCGAACACCGGGGAGCTGTTTTTT. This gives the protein CSVIADANTGELFF.

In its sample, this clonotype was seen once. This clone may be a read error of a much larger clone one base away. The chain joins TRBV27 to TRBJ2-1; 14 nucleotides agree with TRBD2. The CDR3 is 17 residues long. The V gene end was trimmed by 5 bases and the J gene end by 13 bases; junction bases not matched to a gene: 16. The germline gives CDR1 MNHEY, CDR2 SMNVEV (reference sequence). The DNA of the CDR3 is TGTGCCAGCAGTCCCCGGACTAGCGGGAGGTATTGGGAGACCCAGTTCTTC. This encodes CASSPRTSGRYWETQFF.

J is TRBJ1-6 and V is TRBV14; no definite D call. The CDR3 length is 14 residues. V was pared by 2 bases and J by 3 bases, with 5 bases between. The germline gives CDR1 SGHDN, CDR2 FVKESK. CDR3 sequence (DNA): TGTGCCAGCAGCCAACCCAGCTATAATTCACCCCTCCACTTT. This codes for CASSQPSYNSPLHF.

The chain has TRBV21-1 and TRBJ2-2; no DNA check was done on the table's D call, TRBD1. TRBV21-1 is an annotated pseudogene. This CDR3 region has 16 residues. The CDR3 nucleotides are TGTGCCAGCACCATAGGGCTAGAGGGGTACACCGGGGAGCTGTTTTTT. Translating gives CASTIGLEGYTGELFF.

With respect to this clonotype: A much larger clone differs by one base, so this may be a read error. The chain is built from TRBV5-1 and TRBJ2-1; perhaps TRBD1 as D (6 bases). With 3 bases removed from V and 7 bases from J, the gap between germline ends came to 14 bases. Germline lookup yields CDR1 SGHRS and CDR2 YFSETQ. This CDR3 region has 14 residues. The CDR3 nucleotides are TGCGCCAGCAGCTGGGGGCCTCTCATTAATGAGCAGTTCTTC. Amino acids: CASSWGPLINEQFF.

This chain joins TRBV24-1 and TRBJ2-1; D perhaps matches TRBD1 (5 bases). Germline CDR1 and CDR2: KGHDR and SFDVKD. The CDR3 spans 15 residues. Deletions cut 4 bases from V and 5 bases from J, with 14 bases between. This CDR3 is CATSDAGKLNNEQFF. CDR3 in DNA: TGTGCCACCAGTGACGCAGGGAAGCTTAACAATGAGCAGTTCTTC.

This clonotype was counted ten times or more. This chain's CDR3 is CASRGDLSNQPQHF. Written as DNA, the CDR3 is TGTGCCAGCAGGGGGGACCTAAGCAATCAGCCCCAGCATTTT. This chain connects TRBV12-3 or TRBV12-4 to TRBJ1-5; tentative D call: TRBD1 (5 bases). The CDR3 has 14 amino acids. Deletions cut 6 bases from V and 1 base from J, with 10 bases between.

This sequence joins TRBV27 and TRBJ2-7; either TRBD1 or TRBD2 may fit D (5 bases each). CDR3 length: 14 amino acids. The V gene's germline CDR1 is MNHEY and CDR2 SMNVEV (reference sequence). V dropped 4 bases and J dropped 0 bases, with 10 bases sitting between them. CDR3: CASSWGPTSYEQYF. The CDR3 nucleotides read TGTGCCAGCAGTTGGGGACCGACCTCCTACGAGCAGTACTTC.

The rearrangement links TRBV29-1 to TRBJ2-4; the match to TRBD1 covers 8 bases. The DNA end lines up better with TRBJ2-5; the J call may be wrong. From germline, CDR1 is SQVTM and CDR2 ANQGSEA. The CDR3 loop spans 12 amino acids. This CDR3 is CSVSTGGQTQYF. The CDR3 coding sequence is TGCAGCGTTTCCACAGGGGGGCAGACCCAGTACTTC.

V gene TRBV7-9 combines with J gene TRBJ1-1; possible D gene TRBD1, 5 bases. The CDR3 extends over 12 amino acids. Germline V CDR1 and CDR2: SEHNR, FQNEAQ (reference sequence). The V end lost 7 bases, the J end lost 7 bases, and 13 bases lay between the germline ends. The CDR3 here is CASTRDAIEAFF. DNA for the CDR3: TGTGCCAGCACCCGGGACGCAATTGAAGCTTTCTTT.

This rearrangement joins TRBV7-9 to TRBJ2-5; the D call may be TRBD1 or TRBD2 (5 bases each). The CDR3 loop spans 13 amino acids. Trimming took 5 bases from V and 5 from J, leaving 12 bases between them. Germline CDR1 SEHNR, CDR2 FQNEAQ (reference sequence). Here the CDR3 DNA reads TGTGCCAGCAGCCCGAAGGGACCGGAGACCCAGTACTTC. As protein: CASSPKGPETQYF.

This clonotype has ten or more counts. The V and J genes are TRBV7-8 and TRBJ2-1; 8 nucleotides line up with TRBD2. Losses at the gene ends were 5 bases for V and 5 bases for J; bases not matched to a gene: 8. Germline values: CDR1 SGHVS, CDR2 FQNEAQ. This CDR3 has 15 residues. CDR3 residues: CASSPTGGFHNEQFF. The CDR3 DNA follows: TGTGCCAGCAGCCCGACGGGGGGGTTTCACAATGAGCAGTTCTTC.

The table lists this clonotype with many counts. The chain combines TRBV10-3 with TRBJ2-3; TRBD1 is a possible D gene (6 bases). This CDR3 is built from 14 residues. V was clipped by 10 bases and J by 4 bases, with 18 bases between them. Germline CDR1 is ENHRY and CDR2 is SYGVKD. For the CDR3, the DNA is TGTGCCACCGGCAGGGGCTCCGGCCCAGATACGCAGTATTTT. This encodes CATGRGSGPDTQYF.